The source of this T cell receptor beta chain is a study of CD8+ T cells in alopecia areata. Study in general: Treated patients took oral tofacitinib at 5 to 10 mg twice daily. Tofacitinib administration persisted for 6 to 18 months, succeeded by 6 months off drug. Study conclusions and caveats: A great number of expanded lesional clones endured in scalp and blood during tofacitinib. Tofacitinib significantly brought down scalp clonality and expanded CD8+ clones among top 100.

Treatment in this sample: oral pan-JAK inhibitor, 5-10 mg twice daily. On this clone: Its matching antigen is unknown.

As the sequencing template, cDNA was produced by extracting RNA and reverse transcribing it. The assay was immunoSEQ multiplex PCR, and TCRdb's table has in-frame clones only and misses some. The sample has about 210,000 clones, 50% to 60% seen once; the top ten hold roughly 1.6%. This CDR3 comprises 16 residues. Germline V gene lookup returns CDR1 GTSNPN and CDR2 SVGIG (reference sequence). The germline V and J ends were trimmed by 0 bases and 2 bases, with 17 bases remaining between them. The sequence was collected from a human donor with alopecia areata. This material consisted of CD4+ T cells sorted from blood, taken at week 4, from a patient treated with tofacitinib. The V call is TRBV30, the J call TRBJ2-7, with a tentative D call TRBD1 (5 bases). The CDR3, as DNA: TGTGCCTGGAGTGTACAGGCTTGGGTGCCGACCTACGAGCAGTACTTC. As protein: CAWSVQAWVPTYEQYF. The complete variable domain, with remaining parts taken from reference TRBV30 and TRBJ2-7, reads SQTIHQWPATLVQPVGSPLSLECTVEGTSNPNLYWYRQAAGRGLQLLFYSVGIGQISSEVPQNLSASRPQDRQFILSSKKLLLSDSGFYLCAWSVQAWVPTYEQYFGPGTRLTVT.